The 5 T cell receptor beta chains listed next were all sequenced from one sample in a study of T cells in localized non-small cell lung cancer. Some clones are missing from TCRdb's copy, which holds only in-frame ones; the method was immunoSEQ multiplex PCR. Of 50,000 to 75,000 clones listed, approximately 91% were seen once; the top ten hold 15% to 20%. The material was peripheral blood, obtained before any cancer treatment. Source of these receptors: a man aged 35 to 69 with stage I lung adenocarcinoma.

The genes are TRBV6-5 and TRBJ2-3; tentatively, D is TRBD2 (7 bases). Germline V gene data show CDR1 as MNHEY and CDR2 as SVGAGI. Trimming removed 7 bases at V and 0 bases at J, with 14 bases between. This CDR3 has 15 amino acids. The CDR3 coding sequence is TGTGCCAGCACCAAGGGGGGAGGGAGCACAGATACGCAGTATTTT. It translates to CASTKGGGSTDTQYF.

The V gene is TRBV30, the J gene TRBJ1-1, with D possibly being TRBD1 (5 bases). This CDR3 comprises 13 residues. The V and J ends lost 3 bases and 6 bases respectively, with 14 bases between them. The germline V gene has CDR1 GTSNPN and CDR2 SVGIG (reference sequence). The CDR3 spells CAWSQGGTAEAFF. The CDR3 DNA is TGTGCCTGGAGCCAAGGCGGGACGGCTGAAGCTTTCTTT.

The V call is TRBV5-4, the J call TRBJ1-5; TRBD1 matches 7 bases. Germline CDR1 SGHNT, CDR2 YYREEE (reference sequence). The J segment lost 0 bases and the V segment lost 9 bases, leaving 15 bases of the junction unmatched. The CDR3 runs 17 residues. CDR3 region: CAIPAKTGWGSNQPQHF. In nucleotides, the CDR3 is TGTGCCATCCCCGCCAAGACAGGGTGGGGTAGCAATCAGCCCCAGCATTTT.

The chain uses TRBV5-1 and TRBJ2-7, with 10 bases matching TRBD1. The germline gives CDR1 SGHRS, CDR2 YFSETQ. The junction had 2 bases not matched to a gene; V was cut back by 0 bases and J by 5 bases. The CDR3 has 14 amino acids. For the CDR3, the DNA is TGCGCCAGCAGCTTGGGACAGGGGGCCGACGAGCAGTACTTC. It specifies CASSLGQGADEQYF.

This chain connects TRBV14 to TRBJ1-1; D not certain. V was cut by 2 bases and J by 4 bases, with 11 bases left in between. CDR3 length equals 14 residues. The V gene's germline CDR1 is SGHDN and CDR2 FVKESK. CDR3 loop: CASSQWETGTEAFF. CDR3 DNA: TGTGCCAGCAGCCAATGGGAGACGGGCACTGAAGCTTTCTTT.